The 10 T cell receptor beta chains given below trace back to one sample, sequenced in a study of OX40 agonist ivuxolimab in advanced cancers. Generated by immunoSEQ multiplex PCR, the TCRdb table keeps only in-frame clones and is missing some. Of about 54,000 clones listed, about 89% are singletons. Specimen: CD4+ or CD8+ T cells sorted from blood, collected in a trial of the OX40 agonist ivuxolimab. All receptors derive from an adult with an advanced solid tumor such as melanoma, head and neck, liver or kidney cancer.

Only one count was recorded for this clone. The chain uses TRBV28 and TRBJ1-4; D gene unclear. Germline CDR1 MDHEN, CDR2 SYDVKM. Trimming removed 4 bases at V and 4 bases at J, with 10 bases between. The CDR3 extends over 14 amino acids. CDR3 amino acids: CASSSGDHNEKLFF. DNA for the CDR3: TGTGCCAGCAGTTCTGGGGATCATAATGAAAAACTGTTTTTT.

A remark on this clone: The sample has other DNA sequences that encode this CDR3 too. The gene calls are TRBV30 and TRBJ1-1; D perhaps matches TRBD1 (5 bases). Trimming removed 5 bases at V and 6 bases at J, with 19 bases between. The CDR3 has 14 residues. The germline gives CDR1 GTSNPN, CDR2 SVGIG (reference sequence). Here the CDR3 DNA reads TGTGCCTGGCGGGGGGTAGGGTACGGGGCTGAAGCTTTCTTT. It encodes CAWRGVGYGAEAFF.

This chain links TRBV9 with TRBJ1-2; the match to TRBD1 covers 9 bases. This CDR3 is built from 13 residues. The V gene's germline CDR1 is SGDLS and CDR2 YYNGEE. The J segment lost 7 bases and the V segment lost 3 bases, leaving 4 bases of the junction unmatched. The CDR3 loop is CASSAQGAGGYTF. CDR3 sequence (DNA): TGTGCCAGCAGCGCACAGGGGGCTGGTGGCTACACCTTC.

J is TRBJ1-4 and V is TRBV7-2; TRBD1 might be the D (5 bases). The CDR3 consists of 14 residues. The V and J ends lost 5 bases and 8 bases respectively, with 15 bases between them. The germline gives CDR1 SGHTA, CDR2 FQGNSA. The CDR3 loop is CASSPPGIREKLFF. The CDR3 region has the DNA TGTGCCAGCAGCCCCCCAGGGATTCGGGAAAAACTGTTTTTT.

The chain couples TRBV7-2 to TRBJ2-1; D might be TRBD1 (6 bases). Per germline, CDR1 SGHTA and CDR2 FQGNSA. The CDR3 is 15 residues long. Trimming shortened V by 5 bases and J by 4 bases, and 15 bases separated the two germline ends. CDR3 bases: TGTGCCAGCAGCGAGACGGGACAAATTTACAATGAGCAGTTCTTC. Amino acid sequence: CASSETGQIYNEQFF.

This chain connects TRBV10-3 to TRBJ2-4; TRBD2 matches 11 bases. The CDR3 spans 17 residues. In germline, CDR1 is ENHRY, CDR2 SYGVKD. V dropped 2 bases and J dropped 1; count of bases not matched to a gene: 4. This CDR3 reads CAISEEPSGGAKNIQYF. Written as DNA, the CDR3 is TGTGCCATCAGTGAGGAACCTAGCGGGGGGGCCAAAAACATTCAGTACTTC.

The CDR3 is CASTYRQNLGEQYF. The DNA of the CDR3 is TGTGCCAGCACCTACCGACAGAATCTGGGCGAGCAGTACTTC. The chain is built from TRBV5-8 and TRBJ2-7, with a tentative D call TRBD1 (5 bases). The CDR3 has 14 residues. The germline CDR1 and CDR2 sequences are SGHTS and YDEGEE. Between the trimmed V and J ends, which lost 6 bases and 6 bases, there was a span of 19 bases.

The chain combines TRBV29-1 with TRBJ1-5; TRBD1 might be the D (5 bases). Trimming took off 4 bases at V and 1 base at J, with 11 bases between the two ends. CDR3 length equals 14 residues. Germline V lookup: CDR1 SQVTM, CDR2 ANQGSEA. The CDR3 is CSVAEGASNQPQHF. In DNA form, the CDR3 reads TGCAGCGTTGCTGAAGGGGCGAGCAATCAGCCCCAGCATTTT.

V is TRBV30 and J is TRBJ2-1; TRBD1 agrees at 9 bases. Germline loops: CDR1 GTSNPN, CDR2 SVGIG (reference sequence). CDR3 length: 15 residues. J lost 7 bases, V lost 0 bases, and 7 bases had no gene match. CDR3 DNA: TGTGCCTGGAGTGTAGGGACAGGGTTATGGAATGAGCAGTTCTTC. Translation gives CAWSVGTGLWNEQFF. The variable domain in full, with the rest retrieved from reference TRBV30 and TRBJ2-1, is SQTIHQWPATLVQPVGSPLSLECTVEGTSNPNLYWYRQAAGRGLQLLFYSVGIGQISSEVPQNLSASRPQDRQFILSSKKLLLSDSGFYLCAWSVGTGLWNEQFFGPGTRLTVL.

This chain uses TRBV9 with TRBJ1-1; 11 bases are a match to TRBD1. The CDR3 runs to 17 residues. Germline CDR1 and CDR2: SGDLS and YYNGEE. The V segment lost 3 bases and the J segment 4 bases; nucleotides outside the gene matches: 11. The chain's CDR3 is CASSARLPGQGGTEAFF. In DNA form, the CDR3 reads TGTGCCAGCAGCGCCCGACTCCCGGGACAGGGGGGCACTGAAGCTTTCTTT.